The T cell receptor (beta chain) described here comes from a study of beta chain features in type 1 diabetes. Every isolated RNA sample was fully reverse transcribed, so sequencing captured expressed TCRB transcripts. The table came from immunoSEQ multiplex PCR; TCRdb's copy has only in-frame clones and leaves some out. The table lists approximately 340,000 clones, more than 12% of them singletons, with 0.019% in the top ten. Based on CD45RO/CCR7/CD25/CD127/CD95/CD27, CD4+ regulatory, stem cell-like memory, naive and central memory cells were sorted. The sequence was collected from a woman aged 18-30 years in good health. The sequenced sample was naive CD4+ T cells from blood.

As DNA, the CDR3 is TGTGCCAGCAGTCCTCCGTATAGCTGGGCCCAGTACTTC. Translated: CASSPPYSWAQYF. This chain links TRBV11-2 with TRBJ2-5; D uncertain. V was shortened by 6 bases and J by 9 bases, with 17 bases between the two germline ends. The CDR3 sequence is 13 residues long. Germline assignment: CDR1 SGHAT and CDR2 FQNNGV.